One sample yielded the 18 T cell receptor beta chains listed below, sequenced in a study of cytomegalovirus exposure and HLA in healthy donors. It was with 60 Vbeta and 13 Jbeta primers that the PCR ran. Produced via immunoSEQ multiplex PCR; TCRdb's table is partial and in-frame only. Its clone listing holds some 40,000 clones. The sample taken for sequencing was PBMCs. The receptors were gathered from a human donor in good health.

This sequence joins TRBV5-1 and TRBJ2-7; 7 bases line up with TRBD2. With 5 bases clipped from V and 3 bases from J, the junction kept 5 bases outside the gene matches. From germline, CDR1 is SGHRS and CDR2 YFSETQ. CDR3 size: 13 residues. The CDR3 region has the DNA TGCGCCAGCAGTCAGGGAGGGGACTACGAGCAGTACTTC. Translating it yields CASSQGGDYEQYF.

The chain uses TRBV19 and TRBJ2-2; D gene ambiguous. CDR3 size: 13 residues. The germline V gene has CDR1 LNHDA and CDR2 SQIVND (reference sequence). Between the trimmed V and J ends, which lost 7 bases and 6 bases, there was a span of 12 bases. This CDR3 reads CASISSGAGELFF. In DNA, the CDR3 is TGTGCCAGTATCTCGTCGGGTGCCGGGGAGCTGTTTTTT.

The chain carries TRBV19 and TRBJ2-3; D might be TRBD1 (5 bases). Germline CDR1 reads LNHDA; CDR2 reads SQIVND (reference sequence). The CDR3 extends over 16 amino acids. Trimming took off 3 bases at V and 0 bases at J, with 13 bases between the two ends. The CDR3 loop is CASSMGPGISTDTQYF. DNA for the CDR3: TGTGCCAGTAGTATGGGTCCAGGGATCAGCACAGATACGCAGTATTTT.

V gene TRBV19 combines with J gene TRBJ2-7, with 8 bases aligning to TRBD1. The germline gives CDR1 LNHDA, CDR2 SQIVND (reference sequence). The CDR3 totals 13 residues. Trimming at V came to 8 bases and at J to 6 bases, leaving 9 bases not matched to a gene. CDR3 sequence (DNA): TGTGCCAGTTCTTGGACAGGGCAATCCGAGCAGTACTTC. It encodes CASSWTGQSEQYF.

J is TRBJ2-3 and V is TRBV4-2, with 10 bases aligning to TRBD2. The CDR3 is 14 amino acids. V was pared by 8 bases and J by 3 bases, with 5 bases of the junction left unmatched. From germline, CDR1 is LGHNA and CDR2 YNFKEQ. This chain's CDR3 is CASGGTSVTDTQYF. In DNA form, the CDR3 reads TGTGCCAGCGGGGGGACTAGCGTAACAGATACGCAGTATTTT.

V gene TRBV6-1 combines with J gene TRBJ2-2; 8 positions match TRBD2. The trim removed 5 bases at V and 4 bases at J, leaving 6 bases unmatched. Germline V gene sequence: CDR1 MNHNS, CDR2 SASEGT. This CDR3 region has 15 residues. The CDR3 sequence: CASSILAGSTGELFF. CDR3 DNA: TGTGCCAGCAGTATCCTAGCGGGTAGCACCGGGGAGCTGTTTTTT.

Details on this clone: One end of the junction fails to match germline, which may point to a read error. The V call is TRBV6-5, the J call TRBJ1-1; 8 bases agree with TRBD1. The CDR3 is 13 amino acids. Germline V CDR1 and CDR2: MNHEY, SVGAGI. CDR3 sequence (DNA): TGTGCCAGCAGTCGGACAGGGAACACTGAAGATTTCTTT. It specifies CASSRTGNTEDFF.

CDR3 coding DNA: TGTGCCAGCAGCCTCGACAGGGGCGCGTGGGGGGCCAACGTCCTGACTTTC. As protein: CASSLDRGAWGANVLTF. The genes are TRBV7-9 and TRBJ2-6; TRBD1 agrees at 8 bases. CDR3 length: 17 residues. Germline values: CDR1 SEHNR, CDR2 FQNEAQ (reference sequence). V gave up 5 bases and J gave up 4 bases; unmatched junction bases: 10.

This chain links TRBV7-6 with TRBJ1-1, with 11 bases identical to TRBD1. CDR1 is SGHVS and CDR2 is FNYEAQ in the germline V gene. V lost 5 bases, J lost 4 bases, and 6 bases stayed unmatched. The CDR3 is 15 residues long. Written as DNA, the CDR3 is TGTGCCAGCAGCCAGCGGACAGGGGGCTTCACTGAAGCTTTCTTT. Translated: CASSQRTGGFTEAFF.

As concerns this clone: One end of the junction varies from germline; a read error may be responsible. The V gene is TRBV30, the J gene TRBJ1-1, with D perhaps matching TRBD1 (5 bases). Per germline, CDR1 GTSNPN and CDR2 SVGIG (reference sequence). The CDR3 covers 12 residues. This CDR3 is CAWRGEGTEDFF. The CDR3 DNA sequence: TGTGCCTGGAGGGGGGAGGGAACTGAAGATTTCTTT.

The rearrangement uses TRBV30 and TRBJ2-3, with D hard to call. CDR1 GTSNPN and CDR2 SVGIG come from the germline V gene (reference sequence). The V end lost 0 bases, the J end lost 0 bases, and 10 bases lay between the germline ends. This CDR3 contains 15 residues. CDR3 residues: CAWSVPVLSTDTQYF. The CDR3 bases are TGTGCCTGGAGTGTACCGGTCCTTAGCACAGATACGCAGTATTTT. Full variable domain (rest looked up from reference TRBV30 and TRBJ2-3): SQTIHQWPATLVQPVGSPLSLECTVEGTSNPNLYWYRQAAGRGLQLLFYSVGIGQISSEVPQNLSASRPQDRQFILSSKKLLLSDSGFYLCAWSVPVLSTDTQYFGPGTRLTVL.

A note on this clone: Other DNA variants within this sample encode the same CDR3. The V and J genes are TRBV19 and TRBJ1-1; D is perhaps TRBD1 (5 bases). Germline V gene lookup returns CDR1 LNHDA and CDR2 SQIVND (reference sequence). The CDR3 consists of 13 residues. The V end lost 6 bases, the J end lost 2 bases, and 10 bases lay between the germline ends. The CDR3, as DNA: TGTGCCAGTAGGGTCGGGGGTAACACTGAAGCTTTCTTT. Residues: CASRVGGNTEAFF.

This chain links TRBV28 with TRBJ1-5, with 7 nucleotides matching TRBD1. The germline V gene has CDR1 MDHEN and CDR2 SYDVKM. This CDR3 has 15 amino acids. V lost 3 bases, J lost 5 bases, and 7 bases stayed unmatched. The CDR3 protein is CASSFSGGGYQPQHF. Written as DNA, the CDR3 is TGTGCCAGCAGTTTTTCAGGGGGAGGATATCAGCCCCAGCATTTT.

The chain is built from TRBV28 and TRBJ1-5; unclear D gene. Germline values: CDR1 MDHEN, CDR2 SYDVKM. The CDR3 length is 13 residues. V was trimmed by 4 bases and J by 6 bases, leaving 10 bases between them. The DNA for the CDR3 is TGTGCCAGCAGTTCCACTCTAGGTCAGCCCCAGCATTTT. It specifies CASSSTLGQPQHF.

Concerning this clone itself: Germline and junction disagree at one end, which may indicate a read error. V usage is TRBV7-3 and J usage is TRBJ2-1; D is perhaps TRBD2 (5 bases). CDR3 length: 14 residues. The germline V gene has CDR1 SGHTA and CDR2 FQGTGA. The CDR3 coding sequence is TGTGCCAGCAGCCGGGGAAGCTCCGACAATGAGCAGTTCTTC. It specifies CASSRGSSDNEQFF.

The CDR3 protein is CASSPRDRGDYGYTF. In nucleotides, the CDR3 is TGTGCCAGCAGCCCCCGGGACAGGGGAGACTATGGCTACACCTTC. The rearrangement links TRBV7-8 to TRBJ1-2; 10 nucleotides line up with TRBD1. V lost 5 bases, J lost 3 bases, and 6 bases stayed unmatched. This CDR3 contains 15 residues. Per germline, CDR1 SGHVS and CDR2 FQNEAQ.

V is TRBV9 and J is TRBJ1-2; 7 bases line up with TRBD1. The trim removed 3 bases at V and 7 bases at J, leaving 15 bases unmatched. The V gene's germline CDR1 is SGDLS and CDR2 YYNGEE. This CDR3 comprises 16 residues. In DNA, the CDR3 is TGTGCCAGCAGCGCCAGAGCCGGGACAGCGGTGGGTGGCTACACCTTC. It codes for CASSARAGTAVGGYTF.

The rearrangement links TRBV30 to TRBJ2-2; D is perhaps TRBD2 (5 bases). CDR1 is GTSNPN and CDR2 is SVGIG in the germline V gene (reference sequence). The ends were cut back, 6 bases at V and 7 bases at J, with 15 bases in the middle. There are 13 residues in the CDR3. The CDR3 reads CACPIRGVGELFF. The CDR3 region has the DNA TGTGCCTGCCCTATACGGGGAGTCGGGGAGCTGTTTTTT.